In its sample, the clone carrying this TCR beta chain was seen a few times. Its specificity is unknown. The method was immunoSEQ multiplex PCR; TCRdb's version includes in-frame clones alone and lacks a portion of them. The sample includes 30,000 to 35,000 clones, approximately 70% of them seen just once. The data were taken from a study of monozygotic twins with cystic fibrosis. Whole-study results and caveats: In this small cohort, shared CDR3 numbers showed no association with age, concordance or disease severity.

The receptor was derived from a girl aged 5-17 years with cystic fibrosis. The sequencing sample was made of blood.

The CDR3 is CASSLGTRSSYEQYF. As DNA, the CDR3 is TGTGCCAGCAGCTTGGGGACACGGAGCTCCTACGAGCAGTACTTC. The J gene is TRBJ2-7, the V gene TRBV7-9; D perhaps matches TRBD1 (6 bases). CDR3 length: 15 residues. V lost 3 bases and J 0 bases, leaving 12 bases between the germline ends. Germline V gene data show CDR1 as SEHNR and CDR2 as FQNEAQ (reference sequence).